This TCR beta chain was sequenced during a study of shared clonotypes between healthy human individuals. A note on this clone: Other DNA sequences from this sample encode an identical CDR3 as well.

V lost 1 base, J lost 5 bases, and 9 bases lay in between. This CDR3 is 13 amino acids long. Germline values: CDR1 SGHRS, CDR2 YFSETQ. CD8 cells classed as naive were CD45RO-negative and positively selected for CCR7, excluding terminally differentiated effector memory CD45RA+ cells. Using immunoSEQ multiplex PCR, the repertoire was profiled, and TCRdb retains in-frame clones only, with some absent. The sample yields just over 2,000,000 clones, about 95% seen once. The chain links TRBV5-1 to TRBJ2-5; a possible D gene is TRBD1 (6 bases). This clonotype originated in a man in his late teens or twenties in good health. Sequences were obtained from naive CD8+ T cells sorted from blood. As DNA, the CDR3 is TGCGCCAGCAGCTTGCGAAGGGGGGAGACCCAGTACTTC. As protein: CASSLRRGETQYF.